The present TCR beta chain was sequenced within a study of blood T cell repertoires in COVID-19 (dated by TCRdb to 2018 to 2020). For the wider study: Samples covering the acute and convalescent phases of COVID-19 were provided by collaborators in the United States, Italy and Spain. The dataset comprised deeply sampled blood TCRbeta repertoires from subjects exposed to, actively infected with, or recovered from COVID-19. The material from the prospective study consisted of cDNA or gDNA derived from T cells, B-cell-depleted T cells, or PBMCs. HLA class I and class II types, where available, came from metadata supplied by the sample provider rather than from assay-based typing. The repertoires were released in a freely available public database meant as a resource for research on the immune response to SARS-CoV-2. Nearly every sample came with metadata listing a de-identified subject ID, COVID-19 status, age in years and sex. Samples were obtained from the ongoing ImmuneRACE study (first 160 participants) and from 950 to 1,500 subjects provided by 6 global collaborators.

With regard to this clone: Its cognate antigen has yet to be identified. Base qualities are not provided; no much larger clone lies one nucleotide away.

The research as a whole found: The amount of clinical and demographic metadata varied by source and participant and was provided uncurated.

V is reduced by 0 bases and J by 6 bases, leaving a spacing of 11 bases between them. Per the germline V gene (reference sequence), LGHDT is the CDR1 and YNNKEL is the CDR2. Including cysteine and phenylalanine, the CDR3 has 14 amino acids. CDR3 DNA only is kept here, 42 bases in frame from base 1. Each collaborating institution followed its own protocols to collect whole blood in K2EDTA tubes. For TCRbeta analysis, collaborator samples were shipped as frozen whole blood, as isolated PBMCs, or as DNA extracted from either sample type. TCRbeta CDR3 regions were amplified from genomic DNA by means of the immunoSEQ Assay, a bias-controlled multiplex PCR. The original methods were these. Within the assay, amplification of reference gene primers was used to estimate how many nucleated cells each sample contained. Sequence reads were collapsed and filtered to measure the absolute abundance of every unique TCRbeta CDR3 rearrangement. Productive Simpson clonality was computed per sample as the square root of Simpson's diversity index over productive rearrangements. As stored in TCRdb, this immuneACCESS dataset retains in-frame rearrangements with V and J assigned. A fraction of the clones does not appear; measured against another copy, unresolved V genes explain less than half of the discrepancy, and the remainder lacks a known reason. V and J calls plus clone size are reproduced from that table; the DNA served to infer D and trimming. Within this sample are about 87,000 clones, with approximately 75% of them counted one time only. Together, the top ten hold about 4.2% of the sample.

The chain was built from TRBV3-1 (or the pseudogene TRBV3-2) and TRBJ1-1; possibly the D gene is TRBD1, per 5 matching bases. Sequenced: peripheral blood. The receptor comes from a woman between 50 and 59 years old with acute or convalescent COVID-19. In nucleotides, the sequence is TGTGCCAGCAGCCAAGATCCGGGGGACTCTGAAGCTTTCTTT. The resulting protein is CASSQDPGDSEAFF.